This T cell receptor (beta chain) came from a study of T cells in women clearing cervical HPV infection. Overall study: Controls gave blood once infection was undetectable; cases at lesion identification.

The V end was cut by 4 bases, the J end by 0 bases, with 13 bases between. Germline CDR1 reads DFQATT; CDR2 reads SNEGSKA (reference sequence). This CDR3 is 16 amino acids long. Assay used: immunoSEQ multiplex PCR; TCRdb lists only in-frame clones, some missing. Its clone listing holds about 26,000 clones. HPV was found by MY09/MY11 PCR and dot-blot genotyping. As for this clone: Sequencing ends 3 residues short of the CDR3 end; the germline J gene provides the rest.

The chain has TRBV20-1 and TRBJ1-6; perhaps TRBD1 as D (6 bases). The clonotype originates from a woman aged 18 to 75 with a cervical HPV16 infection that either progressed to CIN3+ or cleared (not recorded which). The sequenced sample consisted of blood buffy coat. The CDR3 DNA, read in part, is TGCAGTGCTAAGGACAGATTTAACTCCTATAATTCACCC. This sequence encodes CSAKDRFNSYNSP. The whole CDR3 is CSAKDRFNSYNSPLHF.